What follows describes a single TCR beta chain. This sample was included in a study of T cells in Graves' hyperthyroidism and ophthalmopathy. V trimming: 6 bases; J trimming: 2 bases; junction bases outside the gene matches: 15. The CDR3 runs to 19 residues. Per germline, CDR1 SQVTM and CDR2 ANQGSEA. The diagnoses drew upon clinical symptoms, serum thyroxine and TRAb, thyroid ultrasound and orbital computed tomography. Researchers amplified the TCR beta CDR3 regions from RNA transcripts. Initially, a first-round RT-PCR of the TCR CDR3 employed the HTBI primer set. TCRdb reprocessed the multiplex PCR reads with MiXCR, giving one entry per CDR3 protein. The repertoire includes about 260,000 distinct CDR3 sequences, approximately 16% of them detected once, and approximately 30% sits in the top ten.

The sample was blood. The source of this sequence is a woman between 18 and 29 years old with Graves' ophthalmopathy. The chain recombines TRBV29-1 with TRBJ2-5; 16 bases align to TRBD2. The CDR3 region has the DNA TGCAGCGTCTCCTACCCCGGGACTAGCGGGAGGGGCAAACAAGAGACCCAGTACTTC. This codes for CSVSYPGTSGRGKQETQYF.